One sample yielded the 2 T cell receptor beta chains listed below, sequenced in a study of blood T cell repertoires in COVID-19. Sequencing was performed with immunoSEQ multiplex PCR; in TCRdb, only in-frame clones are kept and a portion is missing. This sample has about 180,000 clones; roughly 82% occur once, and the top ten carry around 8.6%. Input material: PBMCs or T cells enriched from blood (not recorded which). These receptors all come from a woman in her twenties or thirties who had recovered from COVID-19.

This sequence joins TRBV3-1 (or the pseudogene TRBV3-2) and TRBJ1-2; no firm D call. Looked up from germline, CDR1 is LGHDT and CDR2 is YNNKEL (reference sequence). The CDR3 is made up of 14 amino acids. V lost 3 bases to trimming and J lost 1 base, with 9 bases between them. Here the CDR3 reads CASSHNRVNYGYTF. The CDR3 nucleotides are TGTGCCAGCAGCCATAATCGGGTTAACTATGGCTACACCTTC.

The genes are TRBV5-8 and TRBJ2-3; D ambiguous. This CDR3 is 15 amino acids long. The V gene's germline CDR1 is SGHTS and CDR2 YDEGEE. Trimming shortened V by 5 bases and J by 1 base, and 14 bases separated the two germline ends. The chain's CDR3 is CASSFRGPGTDTQYF. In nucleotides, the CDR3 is TGTGCCAGCAGTTTCCGCGGCCCTGGCACAGATACGCAGTATTTT.